This T cell receptor (beta chain) was sequenced during a study of identifying expanded T cells in peripheral blood. Here immunoSEQ multiplex PCR was the method, and the copy in TCRdb shows in-frame clones only, minus some. The table records tens of thousands of clones, about 83% of them present only once. During the collection period, no donor immune events like infections were recorded. CDR1 and CDR2 from the germline V gene are MGHRA and YSYEKL. Trimming left V 0 bases short and J 7 bases short, with 12 bases between. This CDR3 is 14 amino acids long. This clone has just a few counts. The chain links TRBV4-1 to TRBJ1-2; D not certain. Material: blood. This TCR derives from a person between 18 and 75 years old in good health. The CDR3 sequence is CASSQEATLPGYTF. The CDR3 DNA reads as TGCGCCAGCAGCCAAGAGGCTACACTCCCTGGCTACACCTTC.